This T cell receptor beta chain was retrieved from a study of blood T cell repertoires in COVID-19. Generated by immunoSEQ multiplex PCR, the TCRdb table keeps only in-frame clones and is missing some. The sample records some 80,000 clones, 86% being singletons. Germline loops: CDR1 SGHTA, CDR2 FQGTGA. The CDR3 covers 19 residues. The V end was cut by 5 bases, the J end by 7 bases, with 30 bases between. V and J are TRBV7-3 and TRBJ2-1; possibly TRBD1 for D (6 bases). The receptor was derived from a woman of 80 years or more in a cohort sampled during active or convalescent COVID-19. The specimen sequenced was peripheral blood. CDR3 loop: CASSPFKGWLEQGRNEQFF. The CDR3 coding sequence is TGTGCCAGCAGCCCGTTTAAAGGGTGGCTGGAACAGGGACGTAATGAGCAGTTCTTC.